This T cell receptor beta chain was documented in a study of regulatory T cells in long-lasting Graves disease. CDR1 is MDHEN and CDR2 is SYDVKM in the germline V gene. The V and J ends lost 5 bases and 3 bases, in that order; junction bases with no gene match: 13. The CDR3 sequence is 17 residues long. CDR3-region Arm-PCR and iRepertoire HTBI primers produced the TCR beta libraries. One entry per CDR3 protein results from TCRdb running MiXCR on the multiplex PCR reads. Here the sample spans fewer than 450,000 distinct CDR3 sequences, 15% being singletons. Time point meaning: newly diagnosed GD, antithyroid drugs for less than 3 months. Preparation of the TCR library used RNA extracted from PBMCs. General observations from the study: Only peripheral blood was studied, not thyroid tissue.

The sample holds many counts of this clonotype. The antigen remains unidentified. Another study also made use of these data, one on T cells in Graves' hyperthyroidism and ophthalmopathy. That report notes: RT-PCR in the first round (using the HTBI primer set) targeted the TCR CDR3. Most thyroid-expanded clonotypes above 0.001 were also found in blood.

This sequence was found in a woman in her forties with Graves disease. The specimen comprised peripheral blood mononuclear cells (PBMCs), sampled at new diagnosis, from a patient treated with antithyroid drugs. This chain connects TRBV28 to TRBJ2-7, with 10 bases aligning to TRBD2. CDR3: CASSPRGFASGSYEQYF. The CDR3, as DNA: TGTGCCAGCAGTCCCCGAGGTTTTGCTAGCGGGAGCTACGAGCAGTACTTC.